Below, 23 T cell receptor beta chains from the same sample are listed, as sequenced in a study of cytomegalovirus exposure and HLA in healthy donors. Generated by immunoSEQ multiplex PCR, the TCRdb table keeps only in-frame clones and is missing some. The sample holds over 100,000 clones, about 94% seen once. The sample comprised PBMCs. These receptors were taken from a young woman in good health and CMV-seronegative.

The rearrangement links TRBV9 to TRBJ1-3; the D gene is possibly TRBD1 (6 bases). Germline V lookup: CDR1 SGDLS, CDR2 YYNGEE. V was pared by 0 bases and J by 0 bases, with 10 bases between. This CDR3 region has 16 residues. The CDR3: CASSVGGHSSGNTIYF. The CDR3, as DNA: TGTGCCAGCAGCGTAGGGGGGCACAGCTCTGGAAACACCATATATTTT.

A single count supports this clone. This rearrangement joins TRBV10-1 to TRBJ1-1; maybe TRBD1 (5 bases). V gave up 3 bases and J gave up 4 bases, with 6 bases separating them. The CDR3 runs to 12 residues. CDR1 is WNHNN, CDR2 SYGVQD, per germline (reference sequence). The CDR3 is CASSEDSTEAFF. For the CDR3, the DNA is TGCGCCAGCAGTGAAGACAGCACTGAAGCTTTCTTT.

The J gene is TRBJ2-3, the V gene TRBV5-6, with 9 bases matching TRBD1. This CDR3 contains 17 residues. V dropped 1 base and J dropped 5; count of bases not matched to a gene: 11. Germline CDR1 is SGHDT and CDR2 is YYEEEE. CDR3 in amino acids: CASSLLLTGGAGDTQYF. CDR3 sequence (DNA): TGTGCCAGCAGCTTGCTTCTAACAGGGGGCGCGGGAGATACGCAGTATTTT.

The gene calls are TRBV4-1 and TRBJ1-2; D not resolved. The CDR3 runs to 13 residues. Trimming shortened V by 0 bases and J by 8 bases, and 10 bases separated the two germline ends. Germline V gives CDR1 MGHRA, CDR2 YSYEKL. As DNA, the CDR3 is TGCGCCAGCAGCCAAGATGGACGGGGAGGCTACACCTTC. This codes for CASSQDGRGGYTF.

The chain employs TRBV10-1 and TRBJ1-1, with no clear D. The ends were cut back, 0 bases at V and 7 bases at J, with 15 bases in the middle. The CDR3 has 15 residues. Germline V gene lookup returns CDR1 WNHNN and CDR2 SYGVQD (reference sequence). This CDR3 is CASSESLSGVNEAFF. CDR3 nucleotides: TGCGCCAGCAGTGAGTCGCTTTCCGGGGTAAATGAAGCTTTCTTT.

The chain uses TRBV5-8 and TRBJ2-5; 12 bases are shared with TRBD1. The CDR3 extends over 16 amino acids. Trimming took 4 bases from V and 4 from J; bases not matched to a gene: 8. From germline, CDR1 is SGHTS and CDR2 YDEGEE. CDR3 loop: CASSRGTGGGGETQYF. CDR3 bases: TGTGCCAGCAGCCGCGGGACAGGGGGCGGTGGAGAGACCCAGTACTTC.

The CDR3 DNA follows: TGTGCCAGCAGTTACTCGACTACCGACAGCACAGATACGCAGTATTTT. Protein: CASSYSTTDSTDTQYF. J is TRBJ2-3 and V is TRBV6-5, with D maybe TRBD2 (5 bases). Trimming took 0 bases from V and 0 from J, leaving 10 bases between them. Germline CDR1 and CDR2: MNHEY and SVGAGI. The CDR3 spans 16 residues.

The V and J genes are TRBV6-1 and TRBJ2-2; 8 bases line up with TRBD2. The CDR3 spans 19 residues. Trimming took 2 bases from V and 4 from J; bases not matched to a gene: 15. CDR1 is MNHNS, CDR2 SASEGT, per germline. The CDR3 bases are TGTGCCAGCAGTGAATTAGCGGGAATGGGATTTGGTGGCACCGGGGAGCTGTTTTTT. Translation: CASSELAGMGFGGTGELFF.

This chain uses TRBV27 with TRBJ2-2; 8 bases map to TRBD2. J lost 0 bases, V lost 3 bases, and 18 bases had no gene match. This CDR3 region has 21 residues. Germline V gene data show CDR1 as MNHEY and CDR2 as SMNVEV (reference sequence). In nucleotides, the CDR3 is TGTGCCAGCAGTTTTTGGCTCGGGAAAATTAGCGGGACCCCGAACACCGGGGAGCTGTTTTTT. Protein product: CASSFWLGKISGTPNTGELFF.

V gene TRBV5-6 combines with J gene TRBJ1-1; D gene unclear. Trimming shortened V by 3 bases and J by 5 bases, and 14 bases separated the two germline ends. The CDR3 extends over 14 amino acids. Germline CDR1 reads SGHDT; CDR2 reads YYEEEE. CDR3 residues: CASSSQRYYTEAFF. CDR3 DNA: TGTGCCAGCAGCTCCCAGCGGTACTATACTGAAGCTTTCTTT.

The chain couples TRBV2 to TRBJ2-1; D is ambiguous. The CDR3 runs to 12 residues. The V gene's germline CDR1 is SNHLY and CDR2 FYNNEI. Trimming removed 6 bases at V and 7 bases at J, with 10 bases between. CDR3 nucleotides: TGTGCCAGCAGGTATAGTGATAATGAGCAGTTCTTC. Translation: CASRYSDNEQFF.

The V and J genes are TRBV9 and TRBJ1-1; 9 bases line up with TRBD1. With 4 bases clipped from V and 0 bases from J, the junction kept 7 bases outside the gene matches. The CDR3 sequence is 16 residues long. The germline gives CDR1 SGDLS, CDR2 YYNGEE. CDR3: CASSYQGTGMNTEAFF. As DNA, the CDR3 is TGTGCCAGCAGCTACCAAGGGACAGGGATGAACACTGAAGCTTTCTTT.

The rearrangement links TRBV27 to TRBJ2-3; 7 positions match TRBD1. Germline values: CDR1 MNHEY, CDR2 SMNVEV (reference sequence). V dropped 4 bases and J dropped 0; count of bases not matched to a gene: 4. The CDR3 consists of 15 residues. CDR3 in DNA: TGTGCCAGCAGTTCACCGGGACAGAGCACAGATACGCAGTATTTT. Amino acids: CASSSPGQSTDTQYF.

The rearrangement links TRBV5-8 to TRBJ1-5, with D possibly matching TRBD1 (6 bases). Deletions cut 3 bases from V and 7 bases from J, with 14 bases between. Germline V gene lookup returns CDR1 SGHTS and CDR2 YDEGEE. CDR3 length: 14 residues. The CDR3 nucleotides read TGTGCCAGCAGCTCATTAGGGGGAAGGCAGCCCCAGCATTTT. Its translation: CASSSLGGRQPQHF.

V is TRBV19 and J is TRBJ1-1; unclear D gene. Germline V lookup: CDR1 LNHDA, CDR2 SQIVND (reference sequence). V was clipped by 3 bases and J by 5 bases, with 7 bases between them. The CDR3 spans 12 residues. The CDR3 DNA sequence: TGTGCCAGTAGTATCGGAGAGACTGAAGCTTTCTTT. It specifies CASSIGETEAFF.

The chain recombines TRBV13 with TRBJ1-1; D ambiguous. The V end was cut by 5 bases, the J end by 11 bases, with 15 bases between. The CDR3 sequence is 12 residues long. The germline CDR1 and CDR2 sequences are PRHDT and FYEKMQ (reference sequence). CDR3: CASSEQTRWAFF. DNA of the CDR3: TGTGCCAGCAGCGAGCAGACGAGGTGGGCTTTCTTT.

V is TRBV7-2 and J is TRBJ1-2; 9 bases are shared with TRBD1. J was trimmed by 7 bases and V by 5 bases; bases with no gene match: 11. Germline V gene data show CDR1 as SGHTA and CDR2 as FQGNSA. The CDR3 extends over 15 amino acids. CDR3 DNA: TGTGCCAGCAGCATCGACCCCGGGACAGGGAGTGGCTACACCTTC. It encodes CASSIDPGTGSGYTF.

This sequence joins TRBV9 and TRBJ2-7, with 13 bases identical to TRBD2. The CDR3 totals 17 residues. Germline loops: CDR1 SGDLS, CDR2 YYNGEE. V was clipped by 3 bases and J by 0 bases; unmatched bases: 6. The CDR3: CASSATGLAGFSYEQYF. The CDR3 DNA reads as TGTGCCAGCAGCGCGACGGGACTAGCGGGGTTCTCCTACGAGCAGTACTTC.

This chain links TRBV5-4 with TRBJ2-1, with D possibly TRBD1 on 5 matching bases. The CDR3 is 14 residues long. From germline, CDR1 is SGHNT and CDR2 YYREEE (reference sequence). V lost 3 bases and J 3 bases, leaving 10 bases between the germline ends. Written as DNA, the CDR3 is TGTGCCAGCAGCTCCGACAGCGACTACAATGAGCAGTTCTTC. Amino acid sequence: CASSSDSDYNEQFF.

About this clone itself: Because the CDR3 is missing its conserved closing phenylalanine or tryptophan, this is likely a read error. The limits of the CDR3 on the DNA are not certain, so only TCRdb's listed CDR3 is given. CDR3: CASSKEGASGSRSYEQYL. The rearrangement uses TRBV21-1 and TRBJ2-7; the listed D gene, TRBD2, was not tested against the DNA. TRBV21-1 is noted as a pseudogene. Ends included, the CDR3 has 18 residues.

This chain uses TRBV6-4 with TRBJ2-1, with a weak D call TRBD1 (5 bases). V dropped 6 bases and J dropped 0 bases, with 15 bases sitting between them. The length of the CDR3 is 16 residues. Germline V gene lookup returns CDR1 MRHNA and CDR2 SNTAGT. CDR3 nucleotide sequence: TGTGCCAGCAGCTTGGACATTCGGACCTCCTACAATGAGCAGTTCTTC. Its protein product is CASSLDIRTSYNEQFF.

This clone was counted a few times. The CDR3 DNA reads TGTGCCTGGAGTGTACTCGTGGATCAGCCCCAGCATTTT. It specifies CAWSVLVDQPQHF. The chain uses TRBV30 and TRBJ1-5; D remains ambiguous. Germline loops: CDR1 GTSNPN, CDR2 SVGIG (reference sequence). The CDR3 length is 13 residues. Trimming removed 0 bases at V and 5 bases at J, with 8 bases between.

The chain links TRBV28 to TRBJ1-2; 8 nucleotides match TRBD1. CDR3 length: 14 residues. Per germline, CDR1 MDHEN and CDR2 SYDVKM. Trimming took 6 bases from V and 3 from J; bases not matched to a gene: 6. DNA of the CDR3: TGTGCCAGCAGCCGGGACAGGAGGGACTATGGCTACACCTTC. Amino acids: CASSRDRRDYGYTF.